The TCR beta chain described here comes from a study of T cell responses to AZD1222 COVID-19 vaccine. Trimming removed 2 bases from V and 8 bases from J, with 10 bases in between. Germline-derived CDR1 and CDR2 are LNHNV and YYDKDF (reference sequence). This CDR3 region has 13 residues. Assay: immunoSEQ multiplex PCR; the TCRdb copy retains only in-frame clones and omits some. The table lists about 100,000 clones, roughly 86% of them singletons. To note about this clone: Antigen: not known.

General study results and limits: The study identified only six AZD1222 recipients as seropositive at baseline. Unmutated regions of variants are reportedly targeted by nearly half of spike-specific TCRs. Donors were largely white British and mainly female; clonal diversity was possibly underestimated.

This receptor was identified in an adult who received the AZD1222 COVID-19 vaccine. The V and J genes are TRBV15 and TRBJ2-1; the D is unclear. The sample was peripheral blood, taken 28 days after the second AZD1222 dose. DNA for the CDR3: TGTGCCACCAGCAGACTGGCCCGGGATGAGCAGTTCTTC. Its protein is CATSRLARDEQFF.